A selection of T cell receptor beta chains follows, all from one sample in a study of cytomegalovirus exposure and HLA in healthy donors. Generated by immunoSEQ multiplex PCR, the TCRdb table keeps only in-frame clones and is missing some. This table holds approximately 120,000 clones, roughly a tenth found once. The specimen sequenced was PBMCs. These receptors were taken from a woman aged 18-35 years in good health and CMV-seropositive. The CDR3 runs from the conserved cysteine through the conserved F or W. The D gene is left open where the match is weak. Not every row has a clone size; where given, it reads once, few, many or a size class.

-,TRBV19,-,TRBJ1-5,CASSDIAGWGHQPQHF,TGTGCCAGTAGTGATATCGCAGGGTGGGGGCATCAGCCCCAGCATTTT
-,TRBV6-1,-,TRBJ1-1,CASSLGLMGTEAFF,TGTGCCAGCAGTCTGGGACTGATGGGGACTGAAGCTTTCTTT
-,TRBV11-2,-,TRBJ2-6,CASRAGSGANVLTF,TGTGCCAGCAGGGCAGGGTCTGGGGCCAACGTCCTGACTTTC
few,TRBV29-1,TRBD1,TRBJ2-4,CSGSRDRGHIQYF,TGCAGCGGTAGCCGGGACAGGGGGCACATTCAGTACTTC
-,TRBV11-3,-,TRBJ2-7,CASSLAGSEQYF,TGTGCCAGCAGCTTGGCGGGATCCGAGCAGTACTTC
-,TRBV6-1,-,TRBJ1-3,CASSEQFGNTIYF,TGTGCCAGCAGTGAACAGTTTGGAAACACCATATATTTT
-,TRBV4-1,TRBD1,TRBJ2-5,CASSQATDRVRETQYF,TGCGCCAGCAGCCAAGCAACCGACAGGGTCCGCGAGACCCAGTACTTC
-,TRBV7-9,-,TRBJ2-1,CASSSSLNNEQFF,TGTGCCAGCAGCTCATCACTAAACAATGAGCAGTTCTTC
few,TRBV5-4,TRBD2,TRBJ2-2,CASSVYGRASGELFF,TGTGCCAGCAGCGTCTACGGGAGGGCCTCCGGGGAGCTGTTTTTT
few,TRBV9,-,TRBJ2-1,CASSAQAGPYNEQFF,TGTGCCAGCAGCGCCCAAGCGGGCCCCTACAATGAGCAGTTCTTC